This TCR beta chain originates from a study of T cell repertoires in cytomegalovirus infection. Study context: Indications of both CMV infection and matching HLA type were provided by public TCR beta signatures.

CDR3 length: 18 residues. V gave up 4 bases and J gave up 7 bases, with 26 bases separating them. Looked up from germline, CDR1 is SGHVS and CDR2 is FNYEAQ. In its sample, this clonotype was seen many times. Its target is unknown. TCRdb redid the calling of the reads with MiXCR, one entry per CDR3 protein. This table has approximately 730,000 distinct CDR3 sequences, around 31% appearing once. V usage is TRBV7-6 and J usage is TRBJ2-1, with D tentatively TRBD2 (6 bases). The specimen was cultured PBMCs, collected from culture after CMV antigen stimulation. The clonotype comes from a human donor in good health (CMV status not recorded). Some clones in this sample may be carry-over from other donors' samples. The CDR3 DNA follows: TGTGCCAGCAGCTCAGCGGGCGACGGGACTCAGGGCGGGAATGAGCAGTTCTTC. This gives the protein CASSSAGDGTQGGNEQFF.